The 22 T cell receptor beta chains below all came from one sample that was sequenced in a study of T cells after yellow fever vaccination. Using its own MiXCR run on the 5' RACE reads, TCRdb lists one record per CDR3 protein. The data contain approximately 22,000 distinct CDR3 sequences, around 5% of them singletons. The sequenced sample was PBMCs, either bulk or a sorted T-cell subset (CD4+, CD8+, memory, or dextramer-sorted; not recorded which), obtained 35 to 50 days after the first yellow fever vaccination. These TCRs come from a man younger than 35 who received the YFV17D yellow fever vaccine.

This clonotype was recorded at least ten times. The chain joins TRBV6-2 or TRBV6-3 to TRBJ2-1, with TRBD1 matching over 8 bases. Germline CDR1 MNHEY, CDR2 SVGEGT. The CDR3 covers 17 residues. V shed 7 bases, J shed 0 bases, and the junction held 11 bases outside the gene matches. In DNA form, the CDR3 reads TGTGCCAGCACCGATAAGGACAGGGTGAGCTCCTACAATGAGCAGTTCTTC. Amino acids: CASTDKDRVSSYNEQFF.

This clonotype was counted at least ten times. The chain links TRBV7-2 to TRBJ1-1; tentatively, D is TRBD1 (6 bases). The CDR3 is 16 residues long. Germline V gene lookup returns CDR1 SGHTA and CDR2 FQGNSA. The V gene lost 1 base and the J gene lost 0 bases, with 12 bases spanning the gap. DNA of the CDR3: TGTGCCAGCAGCTTAGTAGGGGGAGGTATGAACACTGAAGCTTTCTTT. It is translated as CASSLVGGGMNTEAFF.

There are many counts of this clonotype. V and J are TRBV7-9 and TRBJ2-2, with TRBD1 as a possible D gene (6 bases). Germline V gene lookup returns CDR1 SEHNR and CDR2 FQNEAQ (reference sequence). The V and J ends lost 5 bases and 5 bases respectively, with 6 bases between them. The CDR3 has 12 amino acids. This chain's CDR3 is CASSTGTGELFF. CDR3 coding DNA: TGTGCCAGCAGCACAGGGACCGGGGAGCTGTTTTTT.

This clonotype was detected ten times or more. The chain couples TRBV20-1 to TRBJ1-2; 8 nucleotides line up with TRBD1. This CDR3 is built from 15 residues. The junction had 16 bases not matched to a gene; V was cut back by 6 bases and J by 7 bases. Germline V lookup: CDR1 DFQATT, CDR2 SNEGSKA (reference sequence). In DNA form, the CDR3 reads TGCAGTGCGAGCGGGACAGGCTGGAGTACGGCTGGCTACACCTTC. Translating gives CSASGTGWSTAGYTF.

This clonotype was seen many times. This chain joins TRBV24-1 and TRBJ2-3; D may be TRBD1 (5 bases). V gave up 9 bases and J gave up 2 bases, with 11 bases separating them. CDR3 length: 13 amino acids. In germline, CDR1 is KGHDR, CDR2 SFDVKD. The CDR3 here is CATGAGSTDTQYF. For the CDR3, the DNA is TGTGCCACCGGAGCAGGGTCCACAGATACGCAGTATTTT.

This clonotype has a count of ten or more. The rearrangement uses TRBV7-2 and TRBJ2-2, with no clear D. The germline CDR1 and CDR2 sequences are SGHTA and FQGNSA. The CDR3 has 14 amino acids. The ends were cut back, 3 bases at V and 1 base at J, with 6 bases in the middle. This CDR3 is CASSFRQNTGELFF. CDR3 DNA: TGTGCCAGCAGCTTTCGACAGAACACCGGGGAGCTGTTTTTT.

There are many counts of this clonotype. The rearrangement uses TRBV11-1 and TRBJ1-5, with 7 bases fitting TRBD1. The CDR3 totals 17 residues. V dropped 5 bases and J dropped 7; count of bases not matched to a gene: 17. Looked up from germline, CDR1 is SGHAT and CDR2 is FQDESV (reference sequence). For the CDR3, the DNA is TGTGCCAGCAGCACGGGGGCGACAGGGAGTTTTGAGCAGCCCCAGCATTTT. It specifies CASSTGATGSFEQPQHF.

The sample holds many counts of this clonotype. The CDR3 nucleotides are TGTGCCAGCAGCCCGCTGGGGGGTCTCGTGAGTGAGCAGTTCTTC. It is translated as CASSPLGGLVSEQFF. V is TRBV5-5 and J is TRBJ2-1, with a weak D call TRBD2 (6 bases). CDR3 length equals 15 residues. Trimming removed 4 bases at V and 9 bases at J, with 20 bases between. Germline CDR1 and CDR2: SGHKS and YYEKEE (reference sequence).

This clonotype was observed at least ten times. The chain uses TRBV20-1 and TRBJ2-5; D may be TRBD2 (5 bases). The CDR3 spans 15 residues. Germline CDR1 and CDR2: DFQATT and SNEGSKA (reference sequence). V lost 1 base to trimming and J lost 2 bases, with 14 bases between them. CDR3 sequence: CSARVSGTAQETQYF. The DNA for the CDR3 is TGCAGTGCTAGAGTCTCGGGAACAGCTCAAGAGACCCAGTACTTC.

In its sample, this clonotype was seen many times. V is TRBV20-1 and J is TRBJ1-5; D unclear. This CDR3 comprises 15 residues. Deletions cut 4 bases from V and 5 bases from J, with 18 bases between. The germline gives CDR1 DFQATT, CDR2 SNEGSKA (reference sequence). This chain's CDR3 is CSANQWGRAHQPQHF. CDR3 nucleotides: TGCAGTGCTAACCAATGGGGAAGGGCTCATCAGCCCCAGCATTTT.

This clonotype was recorded many times. The V and J genes are TRBV20-1 and TRBJ2-3; 9 nucleotides agree with TRBD1. Germline V gene data show CDR1 as DFQATT and CDR2 as SNEGSKA (reference sequence). V lost 3 bases and J lost 2; bases outside the gene matches: 12. The CDR3 is 17 amino acids. The CDR3 sequence is CSASPAHGTGSTDTQYF. The CDR3 DNA reads TGCAGTGCTAGTCCTGCCCACGGGACAGGGTCCACAGATACGCAGTATTTT.

This clonotype was observed at least ten times. The germline gene is not matched at one end of the junction; a read error may be the cause. V gene TRBV18 combines with J gene TRBJ1-4; unclear D gene. The CDR3 length is 14 residues. CDR1 is KGHSH, CDR2 LQKENI, per germline. Here the CDR3 DNA reads TGTGCCAGCTCTCCACAGCGATCGGATGAAAAACTGTTTTTT. The encoded protein is CASSPQRSDEKLFF. Filled out from reference TRBV18 and TRBJ1-4, the complete variable domain reads NAGVMQNPRHLVRRRGQEARLRCSPMKGHSHVYWYRQLPEEGLKFMVYLQKENIIDESGMPKERFSAEFPKEGPSILRIQQVVRGDSAAYFCASSPQRSDEKLFFGSGTQLSVL.

This clonotype has ten or more counts. The genes are TRBV5-1 and TRBJ1-2; 9 bases match TRBD1. Germline V gene data show CDR1 as SGHRS and CDR2 as YFSETQ. This CDR3 is 14 amino acids long. The trim removed 2 bases at V and 2 bases at J, leaving 1 base unmatched. The CDR3, as DNA: TGCGCCAGCAGCTTTGGACAGGGGAACTATGGCTACACCTTC. It is translated as CASSFGQGNYGYTF.

This clonotype was counted many times. The chain uses TRBV2 and TRBJ2-5, with D possibly being TRBD1 (5 bases). Germline V CDR1 and CDR2: SNHLY, FYNNEI. CDR3 size: 12 residues. With 4 bases removed from V and 7 bases from J, the gap between germline ends came to 10 bases. In nucleotides, the CDR3 is TGTGCCAGCAGTGCAGGGCCGGGGACCCAGTACTTC. This sequence encodes CASSAGPGTQYF. The full variable domain, its missing parts supplied by reference TRBV2 and TRBJ2-5, is EPEVTQTPSHQVTQMGQEVILRCVPISNHLYFYWYRQILGQKVEFLVSFYNNEISEKSEIFDDQFSVERPDGSNFTLKIRSTKLEDSAMYFCASSAGPGTQYFGPGTRLLVL.

This clonotype has a count of ten or more. The chain employs TRBV9 and TRBJ2-3; 7 positions match TRBD2. The V gene's germline CDR1 is SGDLS and CDR2 YYNGEE. V lost 4 bases to trimming and J lost 8 bases; unmatched junction nucleotides: 13. CDR3 length: 15 residues. The CDR3 DNA sequence: TGTGCCAGCAGCCCCCTCAGCGGGGAGGTCATTACGCAGTATTTT. It specifies CASSPLSGEVITQYF.

This clonotype was observed at least ten times. The V gene is TRBV7-2, the J gene TRBJ2-3; TRBD2 agrees at 9 bases. Germline trimming cut 2 bases from V and 0 bases from J; bases unmatched to any gene: 3. Germline loops: CDR1 SGHTA, CDR2 FQGNSA. CDR3 length: 16 amino acids. CDR3 amino acids: CASSLIAGGSTDTQYF. The CDR3 nucleotides read TGTGCCAGCAGCTTAATTGCGGGGGGGAGCACAGATACGCAGTATTTT.

This clonotype has a count of ten or more. The chain is built from TRBV12-3 or TRBV12-4 and TRBJ1-2; 9 bases agree with TRBD1. This CDR3 is 13 amino acids long. The J segment lost 8 bases and the V segment lost 6 bases, leaving 7 bases of the junction unmatched. Here the CDR3 DNA reads TGTGCCAGCAGGCCGGGACAGGGATCGGGCTACACCTTC. Its protein product is CASRPGQGSGYTF.

This clonotype is categorized as medium-sized. The chain is built from TRBV5-5 and TRBJ2-3; no clear D. This CDR3 is built from 12 residues. Germline-derived CDR1 and CDR2 are SGHKS and YYEKEE (reference sequence). The V gene lost 4 bases and the J gene lost 3 bases, with 6 bases spanning the gap. The CDR3 DNA reads TGTGCCAGCAGCCTCAGTACAGATACGCAGTATTTT. It specifies CASSLSTDTQYF.

This clonotype was seen many times. The chain carries TRBV6-1 and TRBJ2-7; D may match TRBD1 or TRBD2 (6 bases each). The CDR3 is made up of 14 amino acids. V shed 6 bases and J shed 5 bases, with 17 bases lying between them. Germline CDR1 and CDR2: MNHNS and SASEGT. CDR3 DNA: TGTGCCAGCAGCCGCCGATGGGGGGCCGACGAGCAGTACTTC. It translates to CASSRRWGADEQYF.

This clonotype was seen many times. The chain employs TRBV7-6 and TRBJ1-5; tentatively, D is TRBD1 (6 bases). The CDR3 covers 15 residues. The V gene lost 5 bases and the J gene lost 4 bases, with 15 bases spanning the gap. Germline CDR1 is SGHVS and CDR2 is FNYEAQ. The CDR3 reads CASSLSGTSNQPQHF. The CDR3 nucleotides read TGTGCCAGCAGCCTATCCGGGACATCAAATCAGCCCCAGCATTTT.

This clonotype was recorded many times. This rearrangement joins TRBV7-2 to TRBJ1-5, with D unresolved. The CDR3 is 12 amino acids. Trimming pared 3 bases from V and 4 bases from J, leaving 4 bases between. Germline CDR1 reads SGHTA; CDR2 reads FQGNSA. This CDR3 is CASSFSNQPQHF. The CDR3 DNA reads TGTGCCAGCAGCTTTTCAAATCAGCCCCAGCATTTT.

This clonotype occurred many times. The gene calls are TRBV7-9 and TRBJ2-7, with D maybe TRBD1 (6 bases). Looked up from germline, CDR1 is SEHNR and CDR2 is FQNEAQ (reference sequence). This CDR3 contains 14 residues. V shed 7 bases and J shed 0 bases, with 13 bases lying between them. This CDR3 is CASTFWTDSYEQYF. DNA of the CDR3: TGTGCCAGCACCTTTTGGACAGACTCCTACGAGCAGTACTTC.